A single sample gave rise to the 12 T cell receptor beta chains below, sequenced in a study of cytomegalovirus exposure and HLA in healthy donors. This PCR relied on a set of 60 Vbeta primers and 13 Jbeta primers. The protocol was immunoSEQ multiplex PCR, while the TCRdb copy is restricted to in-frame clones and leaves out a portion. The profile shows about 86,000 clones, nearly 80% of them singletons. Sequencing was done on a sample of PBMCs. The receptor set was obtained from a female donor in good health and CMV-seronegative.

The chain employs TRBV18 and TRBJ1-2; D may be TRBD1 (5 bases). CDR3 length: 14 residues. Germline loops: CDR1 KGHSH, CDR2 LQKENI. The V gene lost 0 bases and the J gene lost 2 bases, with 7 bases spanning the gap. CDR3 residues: CASSPPSGNYGYTF. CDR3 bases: TGTGCCAGCTCACCACCTTCAGGGAACTATGGCTACACCTTC.

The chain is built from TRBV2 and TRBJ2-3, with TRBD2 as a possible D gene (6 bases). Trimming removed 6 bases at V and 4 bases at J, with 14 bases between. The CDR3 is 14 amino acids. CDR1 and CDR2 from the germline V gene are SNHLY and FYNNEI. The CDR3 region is CASRRELASDTQYF. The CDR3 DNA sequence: TGTGCCAGCAGAAGAGAGCTAGCGTCAGATACGCAGTATTTT. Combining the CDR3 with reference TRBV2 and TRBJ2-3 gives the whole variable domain EPEVTQTPSHQVTQMGQEVILRCVPISNHLYFYWYRQILGQKVEFLVSFYNNEISEKSEIFDDQFSVERPDGSNFTLKIRSTKLEDSAMYFCASRRELASDTQYFGPGTRLTVL.

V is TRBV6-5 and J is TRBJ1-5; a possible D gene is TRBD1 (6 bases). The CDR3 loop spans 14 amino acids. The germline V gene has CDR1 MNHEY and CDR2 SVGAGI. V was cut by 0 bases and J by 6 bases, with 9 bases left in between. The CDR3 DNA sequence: TGTGCCAGCAGTTACTCGAGCAGGGGTCAGCCCCAGCATTTT. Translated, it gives CASSYSSRGQPQHF.

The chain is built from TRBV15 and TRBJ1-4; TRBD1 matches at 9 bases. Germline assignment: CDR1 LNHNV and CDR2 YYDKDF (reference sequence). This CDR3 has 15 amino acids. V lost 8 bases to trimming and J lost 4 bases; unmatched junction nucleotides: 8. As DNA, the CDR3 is TGTGCCACCCGGGACAGGGTTAGTTTTAATGAAAAACTGTTTTTT. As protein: CATRDRVSFNEKLFF.

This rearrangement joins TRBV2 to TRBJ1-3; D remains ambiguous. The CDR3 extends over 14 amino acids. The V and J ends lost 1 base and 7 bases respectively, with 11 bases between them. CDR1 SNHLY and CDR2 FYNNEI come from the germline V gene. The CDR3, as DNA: TGTGCCAGCAGTGAAGGGCCAAGGAGTAACACCATATATTTT. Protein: CASSEGPRSNTIYF.

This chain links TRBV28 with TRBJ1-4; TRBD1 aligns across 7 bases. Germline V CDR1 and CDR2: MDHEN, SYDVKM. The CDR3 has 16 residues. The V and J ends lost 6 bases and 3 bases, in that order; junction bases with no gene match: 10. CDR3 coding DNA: TGTGCCAGCAGCCGATACCCCGGGACAGCTAATGAAAAACTGTTTTTT. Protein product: CASSRYPGTANEKLFF.

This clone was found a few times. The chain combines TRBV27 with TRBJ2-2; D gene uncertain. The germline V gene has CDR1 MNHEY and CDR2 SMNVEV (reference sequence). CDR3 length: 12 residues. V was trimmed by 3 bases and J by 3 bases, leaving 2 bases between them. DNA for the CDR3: TGTGCCAGCAGTTTCTACACCGGGGAGCTGTTTTTT. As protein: CASSFYTGELFF.

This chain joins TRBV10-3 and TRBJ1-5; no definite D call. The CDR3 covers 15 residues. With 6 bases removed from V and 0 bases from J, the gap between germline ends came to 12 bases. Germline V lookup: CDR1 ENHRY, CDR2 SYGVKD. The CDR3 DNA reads TGTGCCATCAGCACCCCGGAGTATAGCAATCAGCCCCAGCATTTT. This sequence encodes CAISTPEYSNQPQHF.

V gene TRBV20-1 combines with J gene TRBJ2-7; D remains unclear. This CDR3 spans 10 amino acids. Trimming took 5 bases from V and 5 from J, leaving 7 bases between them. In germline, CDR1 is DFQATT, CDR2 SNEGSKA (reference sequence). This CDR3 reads CSAPSNEQYF. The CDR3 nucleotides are TGCAGTGCTCCATCTAACGAGCAGTACTTC.

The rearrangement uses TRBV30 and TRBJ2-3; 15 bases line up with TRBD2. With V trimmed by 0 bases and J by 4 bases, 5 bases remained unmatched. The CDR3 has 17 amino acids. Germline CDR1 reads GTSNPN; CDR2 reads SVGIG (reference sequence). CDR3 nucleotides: TGTGCCTGGAGTGTAAGCCGGACTAGCGGGGGGGCAGATACGCAGTATTTT. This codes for CAWSVSRTSGGADTQYF.

CDR3 sequence (DNA): TGCGCCAGCAGCCAACCCCGAGCGGGGGATACGCAGTATTTT. Translating it yields CASSQPRAGDTQYF. V gene TRBV4-1 combines with J gene TRBJ2-3; 7 positions agree with TRBD2. The CDR3 runs 14 residues. The germline V gene encodes CDR1 MGHRA and CDR2 YSYEKL. Germline trimming cut 2 bases from V and 6 bases from J; bases unmatched to any gene: 5.

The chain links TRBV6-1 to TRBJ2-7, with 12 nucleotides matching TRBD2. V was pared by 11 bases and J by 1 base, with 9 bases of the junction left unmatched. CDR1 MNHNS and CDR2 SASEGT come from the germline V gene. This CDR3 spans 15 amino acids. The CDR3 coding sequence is TGTGCCCCTAGCGGGAGGGCCTCCGTTTCCTACGAGCAGTACTTC. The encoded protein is CAPSGRASVSYEQYF.